One T cell receptor (beta chain) is described in this entry. The antigen is unknown. This specimen comes from a study of cytomegalovirus exposure and HLA in healthy donors. Study as a whole: The Caucasian-associated ancestry cluster held around four fifths of 350 to 450 genotyped donors. Findings and limits, study-wide: The listing of approximately 160 TCR beta chains classed them as cytomegalovirus-associated. Most TCR beta V segments were productive about 87% or about 30% of the time in an earlier analysis.

Use of 60 Vbeta and 13 Jbeta primers characterized the PCR. The assay was immunoSEQ multiplex PCR, and TCRdb's table has in-frame clones only and misses some. The repertoire holds 150,000 to 200,000 clones, with 80% as singletons. The source material was PBMCs. The origin of this receptor is a middle-aged woman in good health and CMV-seronegative.

The CDR3 sequence is CASSLQGFNEKLFF. In nucleotides, the CDR3 is TGTGCCAGCAGCCTACAGGGGTTTAATGAAAAACTGTTTTTT. The V gene is TRBV28, the J gene TRBJ1-4, with 7 bases lining up with TRBD1. The CDR3 consists of 14 residues. CDR1 is MDHEN and CDR2 is SYDVKM in the germline V gene. Unmatched junction bases numbered 5, after V lost 6 bases and J lost 4 bases.